This TCR beta chain originates from a study of T cells after yellow fever vaccination. Study-level information: The fractions with low cell numbers were processed using SMART-Seq v4 Ultra Low Input.

This clonotype was counted ten times or more. Its antigen is unidentified. TCRdb independently ran MiXCR on the 5' RACE reads; one entry per CDR3 protein. The data hold 400,000 or so distinct CDR3 sequences, with 6.2% observed a single time. The V gene lost 2 bases and the J gene lost 2 bases, with 10 bases spanning the gap. Germline values: CDR1 SGHTA, CDR2 FQGNSA. CDR3 length: 15 residues. Study-wide results and caveats: Overall, a small share of clonotypes was seen in both CD4 and CD8 compartments.

The sequence was collected from a man aged 25 to 40 who received the YFV17D yellow fever vaccine. This chain connects TRBV7-2 to TRBJ2-1; the D gene could be TRBD1 or TRBD2 (5 bases each). Source: PBMCs, taken 5 days after the yellow fever booster vaccination. CDR3 sequence (DNA): TGTGCCAGCAGCTTATGGGGGTTTACCTACAATGAGCAGTTCTTC. Its translation: CASSLWGFTYNEQFF.